The rows below give T cell receptor beta chains drawn from one sample of a study of T cells in Graves' hyperthyroidism and ophthalmopathy. MiXCR was run by TCRdb on the multiplex PCR reads, yielding one entry per CDR3 protein. The sample yields 400,000 to 550,000 distinct CDR3 sequences, roughly 24% seen once. Sequenced material: blood. These receptor sequences come from a woman in her twenties or thirties with Graves' ophthalmopathy. The CDR3 runs from the conserved cysteine through the conserved F or W. A D gene is named only where the DNA matches it firmly. Rows may omit the clone size; those that give it use once, few, many or a size class.

clone_size	v_call	j_call	d_call	cdr3_aa	cdr3_nt
NA	TRBV6-1	TRBJ2-7	NA	CASRQGNEQYF	TGTGCCAGCAGGCAAGGGAACGAGCAGTACTTC
few	TRBV20-1	TRBJ1-1	TRBD1	CSARGTGGRWGLDTEAFF	TGCAGTGCTAGGGGGACAGGGGGCAGGTGGGGGTTGGACACTGAAGCTTTCTTT
many	TRBV7-2	TRBJ1-1	TRBD1	CASSPQTGVNTEAFF	TGTGCCAGCAGCCCCCAGACAGGGGTGAACACTGAAGCTTTCTTT
many	TRBV7-3	TRBJ2-7	TRBD2	CASSLIAGYEQYF	TGTGCCAGCAGCTTGATAGCGGGTTACGAGCAGTACTTC
NA	TRBV11-1	TRBJ2-2	TRBD2	CASSLLPLAVGELFF	TGTGCCAGCAGCTTATTACCACTAGCGGTCGGGGAGCTGTTTTTT
many	TRBV20-1	TRBJ2-7	NA	CSARPEVQVKYEQYF	TGCAGTGCTAGACCCGAAGTGCAGGTAAAGTACGAGCAGTACTTC
many	TRBV7-9	TRBJ1-2	NA	CASSPRLAGFGYTF	TGTGCCAGCAGCCCTAGATTGGCAGGGTTCGGCTACACCTTC
many	TRBV6-5	TRBJ2-5	TRBD1	CASSYAGTGVQETQYF	TGTGCCAGCAGTTACGCCGGGACAGGGGTTCAAGAGACCCAGTACTTC
many	TRBV12-3/TRBV12-4	TRBJ2-7	NA	CASSLRLPGEQYF	TGTGCCAGCAGTTTAAGATTACCTGGCGAGCAGTACTTC
NA	TRBV6-1	TRBJ2-5	TRBD2	CASSVTSGAQETQYF	TGTGCCAGCAGCGTGACTAGCGGGGCCCAAGAGACCCAGTACTTC
many	TRBV7-2	TRBJ2-7	NA	CASSPLGQRGYEQYF	TGTGCCAGCAGCCCCCTAGGTCAGAGAGGCTACGAGCAGTACTTC
many	TRBV6-2/TRBV6-3	TRBJ2-5	NA	CASSYSFRETQYF	TGTGCCAGCAGTTACTCTTTTCGAGAGACCCAGTACTTC
many	TRBV10-1	TRBJ1-1	NA	CASSTAVTGTEAFF	TGCGCCAGCAGTACCGCGGTAACCGGCACTGAAGCTTTCTTT
NA	TRBV4-3	TRBJ1-6	TRBD1	CASSRQGQGVSPLHF	TGCGCCAGCAGCCGACAGGGTCAGGGGGTTTCACCCCTCCACTTT
NA	TRBV5-1	TRBJ2-5	TRBD2	CASSLTGGGVETQYF	TGCGCCAGCAGCTTGACCGGGGGAGGGGTGGAGACCCAGTACTTC
few	TRBV3-1	TRBJ2-2	NA	CASSLAGVYGGELFF	TGTGCCAGCAGCCTAGCCGGGGTCTATGGCGGGGAGCTGTTTTTT
NA	TRBV2	TRBJ1-6	NA	CASSWDVNSPLHF	TGTGCCAGCAGTTGGGATGTAAATTCACCCCTCCACTTT
few	TRBV7-2	TRBJ1-5	TRBD1	CASSYRDSDQPQHF	TGTGCCAGCAGCTACCGGGACAGCGATCAGCCCCAGCATTTT
many	TRBV30	TRBJ2-7	NA	CAWSGRQGKAYEQYF	TGTGCCTGGAGTGGTCGTCAGGGTAAAGCCTACGAGCAGTACTTC
many	TRBV28	TRBJ2-7	NA	CASSTSRAETYEQYF	TGTGCCAGCAGTACCTCTAGGGCGGAGACCTACGAGCAGTACTTC
NA	TRBV18	TRBJ1-2	NA	CASSPTNSVPNYGYTF	TGTGCCAGCTCACCAACCAACAGCGTGCCTAACTATGGCTACACCTTC
NA	TRBV4-1	TRBJ1-1	NA	CASSQEVRGLNTEAFF	TGCGCCAGCAGCCAAGAGGTACGGGGCTTGAACACTGAAGCTTTCTTT